This T cell receptor beta chain was sequenced during a study of blood T cells in healthy people across ages. The second PCR ran about 6 to 12 cycles with a sample-barcoded 5' primer and J-beta primers. MiXCR, run by TCRdb on the 5' RACE reads, gives a single entry per CDR3 protein. The data show fewer than 1.5 million distinct CDR3 sequences, approximately 42% seen once. The CDR3 totals 15 residues. V lost 0 bases and J lost 2, with 11 bases in between. Per the germline V gene, CDR1 is LGHDT and CDR2 is YNNKEL (reference sequence). Approximately 9.6 milliliters of peripheral blood were drawn from each donor into EDTA-treated tubes. Details on this clonotype: Antigen: not known.

General study findings and limits: Older age went with lower TCR beta diversity per million T cells, in a roughly linear way. A strong correlation was seen between TCR beta diversity and naive T cell percentage.

The chain uses TRBV3-1 and TRBJ2-7; the D is unclear. This TCR came from a woman aged 18 to 35 in good health. The sequenced sample consisted of blood. The CDR3 loop is CASSQESAWAYEQYF. In DNA form, the CDR3 reads TGTGCCAGCAGCCAAGAATCAGCGTGGGCCTACGAGCAGTACTTC.